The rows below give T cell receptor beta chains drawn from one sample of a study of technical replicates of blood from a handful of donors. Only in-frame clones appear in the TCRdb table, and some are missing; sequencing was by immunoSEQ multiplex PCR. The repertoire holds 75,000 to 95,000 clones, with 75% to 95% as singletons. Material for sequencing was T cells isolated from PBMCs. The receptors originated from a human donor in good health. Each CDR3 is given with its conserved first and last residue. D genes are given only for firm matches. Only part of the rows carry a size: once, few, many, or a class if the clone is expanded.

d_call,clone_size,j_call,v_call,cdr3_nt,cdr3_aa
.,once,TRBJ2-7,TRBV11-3,TGTGCCAGCAGCTTACCGGACAGATCCTACGAGCAGTACTTC,CASSLPDRSYEQYF
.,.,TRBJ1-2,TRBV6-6,TGTGCCAGCAGTTACGGGGCAGGGGTCAACTATGGCTACACCTTC,CASSYGAGVNYGYTF
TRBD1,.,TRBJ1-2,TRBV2,TGTGCCAGCAGCCAGCTTAGACTTCGGGGGGACAGGGATGGCTACACCTTC,CASSQLRLRGDRDGYTF
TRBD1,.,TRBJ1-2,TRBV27,TGTGCCAGCAGTTTTGGACAGGGTAACTATGGCTACACCTTC,CASSFGQGNYGYTF
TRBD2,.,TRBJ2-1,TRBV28,TGTGCCAGCAGTCTTAGCGGGTGGACCTCCAATGAGCAGTTCTTC,CASSLSGWTSNEQFF
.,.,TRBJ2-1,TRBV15,TGTGCCACCAGGGGCGGGGGCCGCAATGAGCAGTTCTTC,CATRGGGRNEQFF
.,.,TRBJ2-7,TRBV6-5,TGTGCCAGCAGTTACTCCCAGACTAGTTCCCCCGACGAGCAGTACTTC,CASSYSQTSSPDEQYF
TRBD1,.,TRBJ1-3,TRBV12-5,TGTGCTAGTGGTTCTCATCCTGGGACAGGGCATACCTCTGGAAACACCATATATTTT,CASGSHPGTGHTSGNTIYF
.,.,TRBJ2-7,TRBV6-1,TGTGCCAGCAGTGAAATAGCCGGCCTGGGGCTCTACTTC,CASSEIAGLGLYF
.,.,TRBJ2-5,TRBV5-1,TGCGCCAGCAGCCTCCCTATAGGGGACTGGGAGACCCAGTACTTC,CASSLPIGDWETQYF
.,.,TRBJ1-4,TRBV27,TGTGCCAGCAGCATGAACGGGTTGGGGAGTGAAAAACTGTTTTTT,CASSMNGLGSEKLFF
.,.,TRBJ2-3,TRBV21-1,.,CASGRVAGGTDTQYF
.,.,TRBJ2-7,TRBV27,TGTGCCAGCGGGAGTTCCTACGAGCAGTACTTC,CASGSSYEQYF
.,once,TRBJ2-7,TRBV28,TGTGCCAGCAGACCGGGAGCTTCGTATAGCTCCTACGAGCAGTACTTC,CASRPGASYSSYEQYF
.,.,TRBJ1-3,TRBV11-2,TGTGCCAGCAGCTTGATACTCGGGAGAAACACCATATATTTT,CASSLILGRNTIYF
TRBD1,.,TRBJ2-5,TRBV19,TGTGCCAGTAGTAGTAAAGGAGACAGGGTGTTAGGTGCCCAGTACTTC,CASSSKGDRVLGAQYF
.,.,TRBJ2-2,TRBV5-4,TGTGCCAGCAGCTTGGACAGTGCGAACACCGGGGAGCTGTTTTTT,CASSLDSANTGELFF
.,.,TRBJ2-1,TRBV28,TGTGCCAGCAGTCGACAACTTATCACGAGCTCCTACAATGAGCAGTTCTTC,CASSRQLITSSYNEQFF
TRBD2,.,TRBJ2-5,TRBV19,TGTGCCAGTCGGTTGCGGGGGAACCAAGAGACCCAGTACTTC,CASRLRGNQETQYF
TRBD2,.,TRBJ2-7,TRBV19,TGTGCCAGTAGTAGGACTAGGAGCTCCTACGAGCAGTACTTC,CASSRTRSSYEQYF
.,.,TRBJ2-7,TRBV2,TGTGCCAGCATTGAGAGGATACGTAGCGAGCAGTACTTC,CASIERIRSEQYF
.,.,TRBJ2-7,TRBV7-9,TGTGCCAGCAGCCGTAACTACGAGCAGTACTTC,CASSRNYEQYF
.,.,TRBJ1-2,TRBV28,TGTGCCAGCAGTCCGCGGTGGCGGCTTTATGGCTACACCTTC,CASSPRWRLYGYTF
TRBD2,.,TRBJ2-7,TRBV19,TGTGCCAGTAGTTTGACTAGCGCGACCTACGAGCAGTACTTC,CASSLTSATYEQYF
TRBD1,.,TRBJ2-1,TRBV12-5,TGTGCTAGTGGTGATGGACAGGGGGCCTCCAATGAGCAGTTCTTC,CASGDGQGASNEQFF
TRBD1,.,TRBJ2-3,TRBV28,TGTGCCAGCAGTGCGTTACAGGGGTGGGCAGATACGCAGTATTTT,CASSALQGWADTQYF
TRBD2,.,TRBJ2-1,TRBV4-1,TGCGCCAGCAGCCAAGAGGGACTACGCTACAATGAGCAGTTCTTC,CASSQEGLRYNEQFF
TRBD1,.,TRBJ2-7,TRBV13,TGTGCCAGCAGCCCGGGACAGGGTATCCACGAGCAGTACTTC,CASSPGQGIHEQYF
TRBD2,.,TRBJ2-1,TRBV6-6,TGTGCCAGCAGTTACTCGTGGCGGGGGGGCGGTGAGCAGTTCTTC,CASSYSWRGGGEQFF
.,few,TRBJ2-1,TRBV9,TGTGCCAGCAGCGTAAACGGCAATGAGCAGTTCTTC,CASSVNGNEQFF
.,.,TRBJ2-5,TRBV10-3,TGTGCCATCAGTGAGTCCGGTGGTGCCAAAGAGACCCAGTACTTC,CAISESGGAKETQYF
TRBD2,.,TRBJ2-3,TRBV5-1,TGCGCCAGCAGCTTGATCCGGGAGGTCGCAGATACGCAGTATTTT,CASSLIREVADTQYF
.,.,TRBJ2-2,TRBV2,TGTGCCAGCAGTGAAGCGACTAGAAGCAGGAACACCGGGGAGCTGTTTTTT,CASSEATRSRNTGELFF
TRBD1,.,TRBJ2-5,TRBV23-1,TGCGCCAGCAGTCAGTCGGGACAGGGAGAGTACTTC,CASSQSGQGEYF
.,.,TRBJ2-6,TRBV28,TGTGCCAGCAGCACTATTAGGGGCTCTGGGGCCAACGTCCTGACTTTC,CASSTIRGSGANVLTF
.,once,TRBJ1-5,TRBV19,TGTGCCAGTAGTATTTCGCAGGTTAATCAGCCCCAGCATTTT,CASSISQVNQPQHF
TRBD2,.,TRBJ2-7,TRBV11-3,TGTGCCAGCAGGGCCGCTAGCGGGGCAACCTACGAGCAGTACTTC,CASRAASGATYEQYF
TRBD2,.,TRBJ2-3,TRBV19,TGTGCCAGTAGTATAGGCACTAGCGGGGTCACAGATACGCAGTATTTT,CASSIGTSGVTDTQYF
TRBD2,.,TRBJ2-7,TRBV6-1,TGTGCCAGCAGTGAGCGGGAGTCCTACGAGCAGTACTTC,CASSERESYEQYF
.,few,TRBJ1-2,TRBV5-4,TGTGCCAGCAGCTTGGCGCAGACAGGACCAGGTGGCTACACCTTC,CASSLAQTGPGGYTF
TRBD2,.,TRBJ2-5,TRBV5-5,TGTGCCAGCAGCTCTCTAGCGGGAGGGCAAGAGACCCAGTACTTC,CASSSLAGGQETQYF
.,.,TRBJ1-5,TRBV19,TGTGCCAGTAGTACCAAATCAGGGTGGGGCAATCAGCCCCAGCATTTT,CASSTKSGWGNQPQHF
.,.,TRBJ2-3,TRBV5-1,TGCGCCAGCAGCTTCCATGGACGGCCCGGGGGACCGAGCACAGATACGCAGTATTTT,CASSFHGRPGGPSTDTQYF
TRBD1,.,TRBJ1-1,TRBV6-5,TGTGCCAGCAACCGGGACAGTGGCACTGAAGCTTTCTTT,CASNRDSGTEAFF
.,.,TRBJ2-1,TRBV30,TGTGCCTGGGACTACCGTCTCGCAAATGAGCAGTTCTTC,CAWDYRLANEQFF